Following are 20 T cell receptor beta chains from one sample sequenced in a study of blood T cells in healthy people across ages. A J-beta primer mix and a sample-barcoded 5' primer were used in a second PCR of roughly 6 to 11 cycles. TCRdb re-called the 5' RACE reads through MiXCR, storing one row per CDR3 protein. The table shows around 1.5 million distinct CDR3 sequences, with about 32% occurring only once. Sequencing input: blood. The origin of the receptors is a woman aged 30 to 39 in good health.

J is TRBJ2-3 and V is TRBV20-1, with D tentatively TRBD1 or TRBD2 (6 bases each). V lost 6 bases and J lost 2, with 15 bases in between. CDR1 is DFQATT and CDR2 is SNEGSKA in the germline V gene (reference sequence). The CDR3 extends over 14 amino acids. This CDR3 reads CSAMRGAPTDTQYF. The DNA of the CDR3 is TGCAGTGCCATGAGGGGGGCGCCCACAGATACGCAGTATTTT.

In the case of this clonotype: A much bigger clone sits one base away, suggesting this may be a read error. This chain connects TRBV6-5 to TRBJ2-5, with 14 bases fitting TRBD2. The J segment lost 5 bases and the V segment lost 11 bases, leaving 10 bases of the junction unmatched. This CDR3 is built from 15 residues. In germline, CDR1 is MNHEY, CDR2 SVGAGI. The CDR3 DNA follows: TGTGCCGGCACCGGACTAGCGGGGGGCCCGGAGACCCAGTACTTC. It encodes CAGTGLAGGPETQYF.

This clonotype was found a few times. The chain has TRBV29-1 and TRBJ2-3, with 11 positions matching TRBD2. J gave up 7 bases and V 2 bases, and 17 bases lay outside the gene matches. The CDR3 is made up of 18 amino acids. The V gene's germline CDR1 is SQVTM and CDR2 ANQGSEA. The CDR3 DNA sequence: TGCAGCGTTGAATTGTGGGCACTAGCGGGAGTTGGATCCAATACGCAGTATTTT. Protein product: CSVELWALAGVGSNTQYF.

The genes are TRBV5-1 and TRBJ2-1; D remains unclear. Per the germline V gene, CDR1 is SGHRS and CDR2 is YFSETQ. The ends were cut back, 0 bases at V and 0 bases at J, with 10 bases in the middle. The CDR3 extends over 16 amino acids. CDR3: CASSLAGRNSYNEQFF. The CDR3 region has the DNA TGCGCCAGCAGCTTGGCAGGTAGAAACTCCTACAATGAGCAGTTCTTC.

This chain uses TRBV6-2 or TRBV6-3 with TRBJ2-7; TRBD1 matches 10 bases. This CDR3 spans 16 amino acids. V dropped 2 bases and J dropped 2; count of bases not matched to a gene: 6. Germline CDR1 is MNHEY and CDR2 is SVGEGT. CDR3 coding DNA: TGTGCCAGCAGTTACCCGGGACAGGGGTTTACCTACGAGCAGTACTTC. Protein product: CASSYPGQGFTYEQYF.

The rearrangement links TRBV6-5 to TRBJ2-2; 7 nucleotides align to TRBD1. The CDR3 consists of 15 residues. Per the germline V gene, CDR1 is MNHEY and CDR2 is SVGAGI. After removal of 6 bases from V and 6 bases from J, the junction contained 10 bases not matched to a gene. The CDR3 loop reads CASRLQGIYAGELFF. The CDR3 nucleotides read TGTGCCAGCAGGTTACAGGGGATCTACGCCGGGGAGCTGTTTTTT.

The chain employs TRBV27 and TRBJ2-7; TRBD1 matches 7 bases. Germline lookup yields CDR1 MNHEY and CDR2 SMNVEV (reference sequence). The CDR3 extends over 14 amino acids. V dropped 4 bases and J dropped 3; count of bases not matched to a gene: 6. The CDR3 loop reads CASSSLGQSYEQYF. In nucleotides, the CDR3 is TGTGCCAGCAGTTCCCTGGGACAGAGCTACGAGCAGTACTTC.

The gene calls are TRBV12-3 or TRBV12-4 and TRBJ2-5; 9 bases are shared with TRBD2. V dropped 6 bases and J dropped 9; count of bases not matched to a gene: 14. CDR3 length: 15 amino acids. The CDR3 is CASSIAGVSTWAQYF. The DNA for the CDR3 is TGTGCCAGCAGCATAGCGGGGGTGTCAACCTGGGCCCAGTACTTC.

The J gene is TRBJ2-1, the V gene TRBV4-2; TRBD2 might be the D (6 bases). The CDR3 length is 18 residues. The V end was cut by 0 bases, the J end by 8 bases, with 23 bases between. Germline V CDR1 and CDR2: LGHNA, YNFKEQ. CDR3: CASSQEHAGRPIYDEQFF. The CDR3 DNA reads as TGTGCCAGCAGCCAAGAGCACGCGGGGAGGCCGATTTACGATGAGCAGTTCTTC.

The chain combines TRBV20-1 with TRBJ2-7, with 12 bases lining up with TRBD2. CDR1 DFQATT and CDR2 SNEGSKA come from the germline V gene (reference sequence). The CDR3 has 16 residues. V lost 3 bases to trimming and J lost 7 bases; unmatched junction nucleotides: 13. CDR3 sequence reads: CSASDLAGGSIGEQYF. The CDR3 nucleotides read TGCAGTGCTAGCGACCTAGCGGGAGGGTCCATTGGGGAGCAGTACTTC.

This clonotype was observed once. The chain carries TRBV7-9 and TRBJ2-1; no definite D call. CDR3 length: 16 amino acids. The V gene lost 0 bases and the J gene lost 3 bases, with 12 bases spanning the gap. Germline V gene lookup returns CDR1 SEHNR and CDR2 FQNEAQ (reference sequence). This CDR3 is CASSLALPLDYNEQFF. The CDR3 bases are TGTGCCAGCAGCTTAGCGCTACCCCTGGACTACAATGAGCAGTTCTTC.

The chain joins TRBV10-3 to TRBJ1-5, with D hard to call. The CDR3 consists of 15 residues. Germline-derived CDR1 and CDR2 are ENHRY and SYGVKD. With 0 bases removed from V and 7 bases from J, the gap between germline ends came to 13 bases. Here the CDR3 reads CAISESLGKGQPQHF. CDR3 DNA: TGTGCCATCAGTGAGTCGCTCGGGAAGGGACAGCCCCAGCATTTT.

This clonotype came up many times. The chain recombines TRBV7-3 with TRBJ2-1, with TRBD2 matching over 11 bases. The germline V gene has CDR1 SGHTA and CDR2 FQGTGA. This CDR3 region has 15 residues. V lost 6 bases, J lost 4 bases, and 5 bases stayed unmatched. Here the CDR3 DNA reads TGTGCCAGCAGTCCTAGACTAGCGGGGTACAATGAGCAGTTCTTC. Translation: CASSPRLAGYNEQFF.

Worth noting for this clonotype: Germline is not matched at one junction end, which may reflect a read error. This chain connects TRBV5-6 to TRBJ1-2; TRBD1 aligns across 9 bases. Germline V CDR1 and CDR2: SGHDT, YYEEEE. The CDR3 has 14 residues. The CDR3 here is CASSSGTGKAGYNF. CDR3 bases: TGTGCCAGCAGCTCCGGGACAGGGAAGGCTGGCTACAACTTC.

The chain couples TRBV20-1 to TRBJ2-1; TRBD2 aligns across 9 bases. This CDR3 spans 16 amino acids. V lost 0 bases to trimming and J lost 3 bases; unmatched junction nucleotides: 6. Germline loops: CDR1 DFQATT, CDR2 SNEGSKA (reference sequence). CDR3 sequence (DNA): TGCAGTGCTAGAGAAGATCGCGGGGGGGACTACAATGAGCAGTTCTTC. Translation: CSAREDRGGDYNEQFF.

The chain has TRBV28 and TRBJ2-5; D unclear. V lost 6 bases, J lost 9 bases, and 11 bases lay in between. This CDR3 is built from 11 residues. The germline V gene encodes CDR1 MDHEN and CDR2 SYDVKM. The CDR3 DNA is TGTGCCAGCAGAGAGAAAAGGGCCCAGTACTTC. It encodes CASREKRAQYF.

The rearrangement links TRBV13 to TRBJ2-4; 10 bases fit TRBD2. V gave up 3 bases and J gave up 7 bases; unmatched junction bases: 3. Germline V gene sequence: CDR1 PRHDT, CDR2 FYEKMQ (reference sequence). The CDR3 is 14 residues long. CDR3 nucleotides: TGTGCCAGCAGCTTGAGCGGGGGGGCGAACATTCAGTACTTC. It translates to CASSLSGGANIQYF.

V usage is TRBV15 and J usage is TRBJ2-7, with D maybe TRBD1 (6 bases). V lost 0 bases and J 6 bases, leaving 15 bases between the germline ends. Germline lookup yields CDR1 LNHNV and CDR2 YYDKDF (reference sequence). There are 15 residues in the CDR3. CDR3 DNA sequence: TGTGCCACCAGCAGAGATCAGCAGGGGATGGGCGAGCAGTACTTC. The encoded protein is CATSRDQQGMGEQYF.

With regard to this clonotype: A much larger clone differs from this one at a single base, so this may be a read error. The chain carries TRBV12-3 or TRBV12-4 and TRBJ2-5, with D uncertain. The CDR3 runs to 12 residues. The CDR3 DNA reads as TGTGCCAGCAGTCACCATCAAGAGACCCGGTACTTC. Translated: CASSHHQETRYF.

Turning to this clonotype: One end of the junction does not line up with germline, which may come from a read error. V and J are TRBV4-1 and TRBJ2-5; possible D gene TRBD2, 6 bases. Germline lookup yields CDR1 MGHRA and CDR2 YSYEKL. The CDR3 spans 17 residues. CDR3 in DNA: TGCGCCAGTAGCCAAGATCGGCAGCGGAGGGGCGTGGAGACCCAGTACTTC. This gives the protein CASSQDRQRRGVETQYF.